These 15 T cell receptor beta chains came from one sample sequenced in a study of cytomegalovirus exposure and HLA in healthy donors. Both 60 Vbeta primers and 13 Jbeta primers went into the PCR. Clones were read by immunoSEQ multiplex PCR, and TCRdb kept only the in-frame ones, dropping some. The table has some 180,000 clones, over 65% seen once. The specimen sequenced was PBMCs. The receptors here all came from a man younger than 30 in good health and CMV-seronegative.

The CDR3 DNA sequence: TGTGCCAGTAGTCACACAGATACGCAGTATTTT. Protein sequence: CASSHTDTQYF. V usage is TRBV19 and J usage is TRBJ2-3; D remains ambiguous. The CDR3 sequence is 11 residues long. Between the trimmed V and J ends, which lost 5 bases and 2 bases, there was a span of 2 bases. The germline CDR1 and CDR2 sequences are LNHDA and SQIVND (reference sequence).

The chain joins TRBV5-1 to TRBJ2-3; D is ambiguous. Trimming shortened V by 7 bases and J by 2 bases, and 14 bases separated the two germline ends. CDR1 and CDR2 from the germline V gene are SGHRS and YFSETQ. The CDR3 is 14 amino acids. The CDR3 coding sequence is TGCGCCAGCCGAGGAGCCCCGGCCACAGATACGCAGTATTTT. It encodes CASRGAPATDTQYF. The entire variable domain, with the rest obtained from reference TRBV5-1 and TRBJ2-3, is as follows: KAGVTQTPRYLIKTRGQQVTLSCSPISGHRSVSWYQQTPGQGLQFLFEYFSETQRNKGNFPGRFSGRQFSNSRSEMNVSTLELGDSALYLCASRGAPATDTQYFGPGTRLTVL.

The chain is built from TRBV29-1 and TRBJ1-1; maybe TRBD1 (5 bases). The CDR3 is made up of 13 amino acids. The germline V gene encodes CDR1 SQVTM and CDR2 ANQGSEA. V shed 8 bases and J shed 1 base, with 14 bases lying between them. The CDR3 nucleotides read TGCAGCTTCGGAGGGGTCCCGAACACTGAAGCTTTCTTT. Protein: CSFGGVPNTEAFF.

V usage is TRBV7-6 and J usage is TRBJ2-7; the D gene is possibly TRBD1 (6 bases). Germline V gene data show CDR1 as SGHVS and CDR2 as FNYEAQ. The ends were cut back, 5 bases at V and 2 bases at J, with 13 bases in the middle. The CDR3 extends over 14 amino acids. DNA of the CDR3: TGTGCCAGCAGCGCGGACAGTCATCCCTACGAGCAGTACTTC. This gives the protein CASSADSHPYEQYF. Full variable domain (rest looked up from reference TRBV7-6 and TRBJ2-7): GAGVSQSPRYKVTKRGQDVALRCDPISGHVSLYWYRQALGQGPEFLTYFNYEAQQDKSGLPNDRFSAERPEGSISTLTIQRTEQRDSAMYRCASSADSHPYEQYFGPGTRLTVT.

This clone was picked up one time. Other DNA variants within this sample encode the same CDR3. J is TRBJ2-1 and V is TRBV6-4, with 9 bases lining up with TRBD1. CDR1 and CDR2 (germline): MRHNA, SNTAGT. V lost 3 bases, J lost 5 bases, and 5 bases stayed unmatched. This CDR3 contains 15 residues. The CDR3 bases are TGTGCCAGCAGTGAAGAACAGGGGGCTCACAATGAGCAGTTCTTC. It encodes CASSEEQGAHNEQFF.

The chain recombines TRBV14 with TRBJ2-5, with a possible D match to TRBD1 (8 bases). V lost 2 bases and J lost 5, with 12 bases in between. Germline values: CDR1 SGHDN, CDR2 FVKESK. The CDR3 has 14 amino acids. CDR3 bases: TGTGCCAGCAGCCAAAACAGGGGGGGCGAGACCCAGTACTTC. Protein sequence: CASSQNRGGETQYF.

Only one count was recorded for this clone. The chain employs TRBV6-1 and TRBJ1-3; no reliable D call. This CDR3 comprises 15 residues. CDR1 is MNHNS, CDR2 SASEGT, per germline. The V end lost 2 bases, the J end lost 1 base, and 9 bases lay between the germline ends. The CDR3, as DNA: TGTGCCAGCAGTGAATTGGAGGGATCTGGAAACACCATATATTTT. It encodes CASSELEGSGNTIYF.

This clone was counted between two and nine times. This chain links TRBV16 with TRBJ2-7; 9 nucleotides line up with TRBD2. This CDR3 region has 14 residues. The V gene end was trimmed by 5 bases and the J gene end by 2 bases; junction bases not matched to a gene: 4. Germline lookup yields CDR1 KGHSY and CDR2 FQNENV. CDR3 sequence reads: CASSSSGNTYEQYF. CDR3 in DNA: TGTGCCAGCAGCTCTAGCGGGAACACCTACGAGCAGTACTTC. Variable domain in full (rest from reference TRBV16 and TRBJ2-7): GEEVAQTPKHLVRGEGQKAKLYCAPIKGHSYVFWYQQVLKNEFKFLISFQNENVFDETGMPKERFSAKCLPNSPCSLEIQATKLEDSAVYFCASSSSGNTYEQYFGPGTRLTVT.

The J gene is TRBJ2-7, the V gene TRBV5-4; the match to TRBD2 covers 7 bases. Germline-derived CDR1 and CDR2 are SGHNT and YYREEE (reference sequence). Trimming at V came to 4 bases and at J to 4 bases, leaving 8 bases not matched to a gene. This CDR3 comprises 14 residues. This chain's CDR3 is CASSAGEGRYEQYF. CDR3 DNA sequence: TGTGCCAGCAGCGCCGGGGAGGGGAGGTACGAGCAGTACTTC.

V is TRBV30 and J is TRBJ2-1; possibly TRBD2 for D (6 bases). CDR3 length: 14 residues. Trimming stripped 1 base from V and 4 bases from J, with 11 bases between. CDR1 is GTSNPN, CDR2 SVGIG, per germline (reference sequence). The CDR3 DNA follows: TGTGCCTGGAGTGCGGGAGACTTTTACAATGAGCAGTTCTTC. Amino acids: CAWSAGDFYNEQFF.

The chain couples TRBV5-8 to TRBJ1-6; weak D call: TRBD1 (5 bases). Germline assignment: CDR1 SGHTS and CDR2 YDEGEE. V shed 3 bases and J shed 5 bases, with 9 bases lying between them. The CDR3 loop spans 14 amino acids. The CDR3 bases are TGTGCCAGCAGCTGGGGGGAAAATAATTCACCCCTCCACTTT. Protein sequence: CASSWGENNSPLHF.

The genes are TRBV7-9 and TRBJ2-5; a weak D match, TRBD2 (5 bases). Per the germline V gene, CDR1 is SEHNR and CDR2 is FQNEAQ (reference sequence). The CDR3 consists of 15 residues. Trimming shortened V by 1 base and J by 3 bases, and 12 bases separated the two germline ends. This chain's CDR3 is CASSLVASPKETQYF. Here the CDR3 DNA reads TGTGCCAGCAGCTTAGTTGCTAGCCCAAAAGAGACCCAGTACTTC.

The rearrangement uses TRBV19 and TRBJ1-1; D may be TRBD1 (6 bases). The V gene lost 6 bases and the J gene lost 1 base, with 12 bases spanning the gap. Per the germline V gene, CDR1 is LNHDA and CDR2 is SQIVND (reference sequence). CDR3 size: 14 residues. CDR3 in DNA: TGTGCCAGTAGGATCGACAGGACGAACACTGAAGCTTTCTTT. It is translated as CASRIDRTNTEAFF.

The V call is TRBV6-1, the J call TRBJ2-5; 9 bases line up with TRBD1. From germline, CDR1 is MNHNS and CDR2 SASEGT. The CDR3 contains 14 residues. With V trimmed by 7 bases and J by 10 bases, 13 bases remained unmatched. The CDR3 DNA follows: TGTGCCAGCAAACCTGAAGGGACAGGGAATATCCAGTACTTC. Translating it yields CASKPEGTGNIQYF.

The chain joins TRBV2 to TRBJ2-2; 7 nucleotides match TRBD1. The ends lost 5 bases at V and 6 bases at J; junction bases unmatched: 12. Germline V gene data show CDR1 as SNHLY and CDR2 as FYNNEI. This CDR3 contains 16 residues. The CDR3 DNA sequence: TGTGCCAGCAGTTCGAGAGGGGGCGCGACTTCCGGGGAGCTGTTTTTT. Amino acids: CASSSRGGATSGELFF.